A selection of T cell receptor beta chains follows, all from one sample in a study of CD8+CD57+ T cells in acquired aplastic anemia. TCRdb ran MiXCR on the reads and lists one entry per CDR3 protein. The sample includes 50,000 to 65,000 distinct CDR3 sequences, about 56% of them seen just once. Sequencing input: sorted CD4+, CD8+, or CD8+CD57+ T cells (not recorded which) from PBMCs. Receptor source: a human donor in good health, serving as a control. Both conserved end residues are part of each CDR3. A D gene is named only where the DNA matches it firmly. Rows may omit the clone size; those that give it use once, few, many or a size class.

v_call	clone_size	d_call	cdr3_length	j_call	cdr3_aa	cdr3_nt
TRBV5-1	NA	NA	16	TRBJ1-2	CASSQDGLGQFEGYTF	TGCGCCAGCAGCCAAGATGGCTTAGGACAGTTTGAAGGCTACACCTTC
TRBV2	NA	NA	15	TRBJ1-2	CASSETNRAHYGYTF	TGTGCCAGCAGTGAAACTAACAGGGCTCACTATGGCTACACCTTC
TRBV2	NA	NA	11	TRBJ2-2	CASRYTGELFF	TGTGCCAGCAGGTACACCGGGGAGCTGTTTTTT
TRBV5-1	many	NA	13	TRBJ1-1	CASSFLLNTEAFF	TGCGCCAGCAGCTTTTTATTGAACACTGAAGCTTTCTTT
TRBV20-1	NA	TRBD1	12	TRBJ1-6	CSAKTGSSPLHF	TGCAGTGCCAAGACAGGGTCTTCACCCCTCCACTTT
TRBV7-9	few	TRBD1	13	TRBJ2-5	CASSGDRDETQYF	TGTGCCAGCAGCGGAGACAGGGATGAGACCCAGTACTTC
TRBV29-1	many	TRBD2	18	TRBJ2-5	CSVGVLAGVGVRVETQYF	TGCAGCGTTGGGGTGCTAGCGGGAGTTGGGGTGAGGGTAGAGACCCAGTACTTC
TRBV6-5	NA	TRBD1	15	TRBJ1-3	CASSSTGGIGNTIYF	TGTGCCAGCAGTTCCACAGGGGGCATTGGAAACACCATATATTTT
TRBV20-1	many	NA	14	TRBJ2-7	CSAQTSRQFYEQYF	TGCAGTGCTCAAACCTCTCGCCAGTTCTACGAGCAGTACTTC
TRBV20-1	NA	TRBD1	17	TRBJ1-3	CSATDRVPSSSGNTIYF	TGCAGTGCCACGGACAGGGTTCCATCAAGTTCTGGAAACACCATATATTTT
TRBV11-2	many	TRBD2	18	TRBJ2-1	CASSLLRGGSGSGDEQFF	TGTGCCAGCAGCTTATTAAGGGGTGGGAGCGGGAGTGGAGATGAGCAGTTCTTC
TRBV19	NA	NA	13	TRBJ1-2	CASSPSGNYGYTF	TGTGCCAGTAGTCCATCAGGCAACTATGGCTACACCTTC
TRBV3-1	NA	TRBD2	20	TRBJ2-7	CASSQGPWTSGGYGAYEQYF	TGTGCCAGCAGCCAGGGACCGTGGACTAGCGGGGGGTACGGGGCCTACGAGCAGTACTTC
TRBV20-1	NA	NA	14	TRBJ1-1	CSAPGQGTTKEAFF	TGCAGTGCCCCGGGGCAGGGGACAACTAAGGAAGCTTTCTTT
TRBV19	NA	NA	15	TRBJ1-1	CASSLTQGTNTEAFF	TGTGCCAGTAGTCTTACACAGGGAACGAACACTGAAGCTTTCTTT
TRBV29-1	NA	TRBD2	16	TRBJ2-3	CSVIISGSGRKDTQYF	TGCAGCGTCATCATTTCAGGAAGCGGGAGAAAGGATACGCAGTATTTT
TRBV24-1	NA	TRBD1	16	TRBJ2-5	CATSDAGTGMEETQYF	TGTGCCACCAGTGACGCCGGGACAGGGATGGAAGAGACCCAGTACTTC
TRBV5-1	NA	NA	17	TRBJ1-1	CASSLGSRGPTGTEAFF	TGCGCCAGCAGCTTGGGTTCCAGGGGTCCGACAGGCACTGAAGCTTTCTTT
TRBV2	NA	TRBD2	15	TRBJ2-7	CASSHGTSGSYEQYF	TGTGCCAGCAGCCACGGGACTAGCGGGAGCTACGAGCAGTACTTC
TRBV2	medium-sized	NA	15	TRBJ1-1	CASSVSGVERTEAFF	TGTGCCAGCAGTGTGTCGGGAGTGGAACGCACTGAAGCTTTCTTT
TRBV5-6	NA	TRBD2	17	TRBJ2-3	CASSMGTSGTSTDTQYF	TGTGCCAGCAGCATGGGGACTAGCGGGACTAGCACAGATACGCAGTATTTT
TRBV6-4	many	NA	14	TRBJ1-2	CASSADSSNYGYTF	TGTGCCAGCAGTGCGGACAGTTCCAACTATGGCTACACCTTC
TRBV15	NA	NA	15	TRBJ1-4	CATSRELQDNEKLFF	TGTGCCACCAGCAGAGAGTTGCAGGATAATGAAAAACTGTTTTTT
TRBV29-1	few	NA	15	TRBJ1-1	CSESSRGTVNTEAFF	TGCAGCGAGTCCTCGAGGGGGACGGTGAACACTGAAGCTTTCTTT
TRBV29-1	NA	NA	12	TRBJ2-7	CSVETRRYEQYF	TGCAGCGTTGAAACACGACGTTACGAGCAGTACTTC
TRBV30	NA	NA	16	TRBJ1-6	CAWKRAGISYNSPLHF	TGTGCCTGGAAGCGGGCGGGGATCTCCTATAATTCACCCCTCCACTTT
TRBV7-9	medium-sized	TRBD1	15	TRBJ2-7	CASSLRDRSSYEQYF	TGTGCCAGCAGCTTAAGGGACAGGTCATCCTACGAGCAGTACTTC
TRBV5-4	many	NA	14	TRBJ1-3	CASSLGGPGNTIYF	TGTGCCAGCAGCTTGGGAGGGCCTGGAAACACCATATATTTT
TRBV10-1	NA	NA	12	TRBJ2-7	CASSDTPYEQYF	TGCGCCAGCAGTGACACCCCCTACGAGCAGTACTTC
TRBV7-8	NA	NA	12	TRBJ2-7	CASSQTSMQQYF	TGTGCCAGCAGCCAAACCTCCATGCAGCAGTACTTC
TRBV15	NA	NA	14	TRBJ1-5	CATSRDKASQPQHF	TGTGCCACCAGCAGAGATAAGGCATCTCAGCCCCAGCATTTT
TRBV20-1	NA	TRBD1	13	TRBJ1-1	CSALRLGQAGAFF	TGCAGTGCACTCCGGCTAGGACAGGCCGGAGCTTTCTTT
TRBV5-1	many	NA	15	TRBJ2-2	CASSLVRADTGELFF	TGCGCCAGCAGCTTAGTCAGGGCGGACACCGGGGAGCTGTTTTTT
TRBV5-6	NA	NA	15	TRBJ2-3	CASSPVDGIEDTQYF	TGTGCCAGCAGCCCCGTTGACGGGATCGAGGATACGCAGTATTTT
TRBV2	NA	NA	14	TRBJ1-1	CASSDVGGNTEAFF	TGTGCCAGCAGTGATGTAGGGGGGAACACTGAAGCTTTCTTT
TRBV6-1	NA	NA	13	TRBJ1-5	CASSNFGDQPQHF	TGTGCCAGCAGTAATTTTGGGGATCAGCCCCAGCATTTT
TRBV25-1	NA	NA	23	TRBJ1-2	CASSESGLFYLCTGKGVGYGYTF	NA
TRBV25-1	NA	NA	14	TRBJ1-3	CASSVLGSGNTIYF	TGTGCCAGCAGTGTGCTGGGCTCTGGAAACACCATATATTTT
TRBV19	NA	NA	14	TRBJ1-3	CASTLPGTGNTIYF	TGTGCCAGTACCCTCCCGGGGACTGGAAACACCATATATTTT
TRBV24-1	NA	NA	13	TRBJ2-2	CATSDLDSLGLFF	TGTGCCACCAGTGATTTAGACTCCCTCGGGCTGTTTTTT
TRBV10-3	NA	TRBD1	14	TRBJ1-6	CAIRSGQGRSPLHF	TGTGCCATCAGGTCGGGACAGGGGAGATCACCCCTCCACTTT
TRBV2	NA	NA	13	TRBJ1-6	CASFRDTISPLHF	TGTGCCAGTTTCCGGGACACCATTTCACCCCTCCACTTT
TRBV19	many	NA	17	TRBJ2-5	CASSGRGGFGFQETQYF	TGTGCCAGTAGTGGCAGGGGAGGGTTCGGGTTCCAAGAGACCCAGTACTTC
TRBV7-2	NA	NA	15	TRBJ1-1	CASSLAGLGKDEAFF	TGTGCCAGCAGCTTAGCAGGTTTAGGTAAAGATGAAGCTTTCTTT
TRBV2	NA	NA	14	TRBJ1-2	CAGSGDSIGYGYTF	TGTGCCGGCAGTGGGGACTCGATTGGCTATGGCTACACCTTC
TRBV7-9	NA	NA	11	TRBJ1-4	CASSLTEKLFF	TGTGCCAGCAGCTTAACAGAAAAACTGTTTTTT
TRBV5-1	once	NA	14	TRBJ2-7	CASSWGAGKREQYF	TGCGCCAGCAGCTGGGGGGCGGGGAAGCGGGAGCAGTACTTC
TRBV9	many	TRBD1	15	TRBJ2-7	CASSFGTGVVYEQYF	TGTGCCAGCAGCTTCGGGACAGGGGTTGTCTACGAGCAGTACTTC
TRBV25-1	few	NA	13	TRBJ2-5	CASSVVGSETQYF	TGTGCCAGCAGTGTAGTGGGTAGTGAGACCCAGTACTTC